The source of this T cell receptor beta chain is a study of OX40 agonist ivuxolimab in advanced cancers. Study conclusions and caveats: Circulating CD4+ and CD8+ T cells showed clonal expansion by week 6 at 0.1 to 3.0 mg/kg.

Any history of autoimmune disease or systemic immunosuppression disqualified patients. This clone is medium-sized by share. Its antigen is still unknown. The V gene's germline CDR1 is MDHEN and CDR2 SYDVKM. The CDR3 runs 17 residues. V dropped 5 bases and J dropped 0; count of bases not matched to a gene: 6. Clones were sequenced by immunoSEQ multiplex PCR, and TCRdb holds only the in-frame ones, with some missing. This repertoire shows around 70,000 clones, around four fifths found once; its top ten account for over 4.5%. The clonotype originates from an adult with an advanced solid tumor such as melanoma, head and neck, liver or kidney cancer. The chain joins TRBV28 to TRBJ1-6, with 8 bases fitting TRBD1. Sample: CD4+ or CD8+ T cells sorted from blood, taken in a trial of the OX40 agonist ivuxolimab. The CDR3, as DNA: TGTGCCAGCAGTATGGACAGGGAGAGCTCCTATAATTCACCCCTCCACTTT. It specifies CASSMDRESSYNSPLHF.